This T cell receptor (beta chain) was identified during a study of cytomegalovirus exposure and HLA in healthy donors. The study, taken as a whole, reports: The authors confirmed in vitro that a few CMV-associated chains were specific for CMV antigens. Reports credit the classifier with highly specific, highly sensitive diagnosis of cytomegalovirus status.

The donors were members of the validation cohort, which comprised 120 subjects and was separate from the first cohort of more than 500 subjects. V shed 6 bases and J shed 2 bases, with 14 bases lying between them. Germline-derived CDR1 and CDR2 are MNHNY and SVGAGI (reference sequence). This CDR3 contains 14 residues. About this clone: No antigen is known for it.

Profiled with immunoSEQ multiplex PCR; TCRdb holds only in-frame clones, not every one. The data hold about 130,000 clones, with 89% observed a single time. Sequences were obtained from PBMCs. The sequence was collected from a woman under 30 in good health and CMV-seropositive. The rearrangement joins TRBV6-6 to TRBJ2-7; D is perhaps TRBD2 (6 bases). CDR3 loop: CASRRRRGAYEQYF. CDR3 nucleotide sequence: TGTGCCAGCAGACGGAGGAGGGGCGCCTACGAGCAGTACTTC.